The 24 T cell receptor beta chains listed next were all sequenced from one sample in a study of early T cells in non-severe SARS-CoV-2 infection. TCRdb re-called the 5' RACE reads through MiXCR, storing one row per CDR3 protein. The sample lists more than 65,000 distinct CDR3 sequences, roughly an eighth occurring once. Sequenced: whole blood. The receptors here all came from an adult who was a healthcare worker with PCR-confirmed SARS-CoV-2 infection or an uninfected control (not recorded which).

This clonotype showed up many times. The CDR3 coding sequence is TGTGCCACCAGTGGCGGAGAGGGGAGCACAGATACGCAGTATTTT. Translation gives CATSGGEGSTDTQYF. This chain uses TRBV24-1 with TRBJ2-3; possibly TRBD1 or TRBD2 for D (5 bases each). Germline CDR1 and CDR2: KGHDR and SFDVKD. This CDR3 is built from 15 residues. V was shortened by 5 bases and J by 0 bases, with 11 bases between the two germline ends.

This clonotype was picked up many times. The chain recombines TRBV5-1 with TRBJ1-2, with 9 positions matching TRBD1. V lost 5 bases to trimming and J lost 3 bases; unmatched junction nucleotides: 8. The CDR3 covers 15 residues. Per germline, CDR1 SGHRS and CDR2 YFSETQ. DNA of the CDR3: TGCGCCAGCAGACATCCACAGGGGGCGGACTATGGCTACACCTTC. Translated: CASRHPQGADYGYTF.

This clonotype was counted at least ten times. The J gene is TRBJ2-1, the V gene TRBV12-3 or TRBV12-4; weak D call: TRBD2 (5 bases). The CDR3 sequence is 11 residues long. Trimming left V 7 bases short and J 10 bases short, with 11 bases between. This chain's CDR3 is CASTLREEQFF. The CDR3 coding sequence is TGTGCCAGCACCCTAAGGGAGGAGCAGTTCTTC.

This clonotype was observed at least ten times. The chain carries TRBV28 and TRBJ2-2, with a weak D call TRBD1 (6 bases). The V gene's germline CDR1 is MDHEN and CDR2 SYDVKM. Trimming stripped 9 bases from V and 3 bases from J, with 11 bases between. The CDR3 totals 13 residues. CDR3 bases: TGTGCCAGTACCAACAGGGACACCGGGGAGCTGTTTTTT. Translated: CASTNRDTGELFF.

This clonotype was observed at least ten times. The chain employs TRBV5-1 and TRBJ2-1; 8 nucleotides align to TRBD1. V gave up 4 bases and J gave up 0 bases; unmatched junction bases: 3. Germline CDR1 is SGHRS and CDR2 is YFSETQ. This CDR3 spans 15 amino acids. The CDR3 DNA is TGCGCCAGCAGCCCGGACAGGGTCTCCTACAATGAGCAGTTCTTC. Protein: CASSPDRVSYNEQFF. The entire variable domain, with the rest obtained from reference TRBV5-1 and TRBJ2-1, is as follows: KAGVTQTPRYLIKTRGQQVTLSCSPISGHRSVSWYQQTPGQGLQFLFEYFSETQRNKGNFPGRFSGRQFSNSRSEMNVSTLELGDSALYLCASSPDRVSYNEQFFGPGTRLTVL.

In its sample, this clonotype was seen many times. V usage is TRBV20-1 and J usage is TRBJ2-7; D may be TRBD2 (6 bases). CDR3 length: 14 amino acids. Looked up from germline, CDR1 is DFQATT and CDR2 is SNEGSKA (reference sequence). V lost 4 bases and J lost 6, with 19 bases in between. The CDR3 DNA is TGCAGTGCTAACAACGGACTATTTCCGCGCGAGCAGTACTTC. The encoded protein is CSANNGLFPREQYF.

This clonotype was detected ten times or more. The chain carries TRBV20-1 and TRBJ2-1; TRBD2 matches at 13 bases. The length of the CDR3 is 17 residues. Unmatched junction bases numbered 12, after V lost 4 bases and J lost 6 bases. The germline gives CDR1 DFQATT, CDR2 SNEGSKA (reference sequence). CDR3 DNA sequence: TGCAGTGCTATAGGACTAGCGGGAGCAGCGGTGTTCAATGAGCAGTTCTTC. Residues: CSAIGLAGAAVFNEQFF.

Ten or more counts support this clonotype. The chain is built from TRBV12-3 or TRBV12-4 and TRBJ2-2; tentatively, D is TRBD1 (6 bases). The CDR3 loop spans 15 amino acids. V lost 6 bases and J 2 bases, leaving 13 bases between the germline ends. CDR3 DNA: TGTGCCAGCAGCATACAGGGTTCTAACACCGGGGAGCTGTTTTTT. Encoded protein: CASSIQGSNTGELFF.

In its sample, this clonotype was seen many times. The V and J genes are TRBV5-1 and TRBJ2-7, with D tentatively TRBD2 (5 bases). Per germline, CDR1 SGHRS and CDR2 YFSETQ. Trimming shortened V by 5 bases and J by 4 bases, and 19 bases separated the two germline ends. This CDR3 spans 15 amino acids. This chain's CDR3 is CASRRTGLGRYEQYF. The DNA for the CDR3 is TGCGCCAGCAGACGAACCGGGCTGGGGAGATACGAGCAGTACTTC.

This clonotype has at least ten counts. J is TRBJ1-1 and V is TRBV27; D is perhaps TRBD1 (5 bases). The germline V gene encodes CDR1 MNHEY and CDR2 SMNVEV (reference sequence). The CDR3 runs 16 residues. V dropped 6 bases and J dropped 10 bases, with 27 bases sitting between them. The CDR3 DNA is TGTGCCAGCAGCCCTGGCGTCACCGGGACTCCTTATGGAGCTTTCTTT. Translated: CASSPGVTGTPYGAFF.

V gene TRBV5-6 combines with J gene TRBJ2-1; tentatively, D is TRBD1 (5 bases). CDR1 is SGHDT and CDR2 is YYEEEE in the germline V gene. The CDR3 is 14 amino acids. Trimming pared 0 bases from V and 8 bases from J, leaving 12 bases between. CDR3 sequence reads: CASSLGQPFDEQFF. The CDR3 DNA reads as TGTGCCAGCAGCTTGGGACAGCCTTTCGATGAGCAGTTCTTC. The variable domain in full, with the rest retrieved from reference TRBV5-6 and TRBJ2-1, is DAGVTQSPTHLIKTRGQQVTLRCSPKSGHDTVSWYQQALGQGPQFIFQYYEEEERQRGNFPDRFSGHQFPNYSSELNVNALLLGDSALYLCASSLGQPFDEQFFGPGTRLTVL.

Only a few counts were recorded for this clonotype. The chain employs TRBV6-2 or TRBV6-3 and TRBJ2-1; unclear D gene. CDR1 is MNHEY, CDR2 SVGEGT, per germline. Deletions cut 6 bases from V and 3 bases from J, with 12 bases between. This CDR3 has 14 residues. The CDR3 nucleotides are TGTGCCAGCAGCTCAACTCGACGCTACAATGAGCAGTTCTTC. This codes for CASSSTRRYNEQFF.

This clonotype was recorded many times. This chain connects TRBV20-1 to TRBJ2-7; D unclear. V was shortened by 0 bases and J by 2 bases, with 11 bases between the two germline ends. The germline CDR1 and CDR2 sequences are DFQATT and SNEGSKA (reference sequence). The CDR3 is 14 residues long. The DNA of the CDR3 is TGCAGTGCTAGAGATGCCCCGAAAACCTACGAGCAGTACTTC. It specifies CSARDAPKTYEQYF.

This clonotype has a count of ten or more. The CDR3 region is CSAPRGEAPYNEQFF. CDR3 nucleotide sequence: TGCAGTGCTCCGAGGGGGGAGGCCCCCTACAATGAGCAGTTCTTC. The rearrangement uses TRBV20-1 and TRBJ2-1, with D perhaps TRBD1 or TRBD2 (6 bases each). The germline gives CDR1 DFQATT, CDR2 SNEGSKA (reference sequence). V was cut by 5 bases and J by 2 bases, with 16 bases left in between. The CDR3 is 15 residues long.

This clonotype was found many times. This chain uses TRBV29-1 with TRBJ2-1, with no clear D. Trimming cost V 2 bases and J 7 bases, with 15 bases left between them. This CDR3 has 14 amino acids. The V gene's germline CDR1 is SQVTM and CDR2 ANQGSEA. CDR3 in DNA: TGCAGCGTTGAATTTCACGGATTCGGGAATGAGCAGTTCTTC. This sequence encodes CSVEFHGFGNEQFF.

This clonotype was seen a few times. The CDR3 nucleotides are TGTGCCAGCAGCTTACATATGAACACTGAAGCTTTCTTT. Its protein is CASSLHMNTEAFF. The chain recombines TRBV7-2 with TRBJ1-1, with D uncertain. V was pared by 2 bases and J by 0 bases, with 4 bases between. Germline values: CDR1 SGHTA, CDR2 FQGNSA. This CDR3 is built from 13 residues.

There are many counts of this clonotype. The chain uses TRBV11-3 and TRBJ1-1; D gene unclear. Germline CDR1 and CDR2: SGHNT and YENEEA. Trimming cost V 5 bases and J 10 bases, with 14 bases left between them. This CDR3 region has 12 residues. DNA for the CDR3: TGTGCCAGCAGCCTGGGTTCGGGCAGAGCTTTCTTT. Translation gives CASSLGSGRAFF.

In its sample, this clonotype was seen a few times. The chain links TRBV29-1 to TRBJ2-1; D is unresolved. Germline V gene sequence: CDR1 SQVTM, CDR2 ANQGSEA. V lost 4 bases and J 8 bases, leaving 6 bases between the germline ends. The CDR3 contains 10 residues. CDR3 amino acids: CSVVGDEQFF. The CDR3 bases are TGCAGCGTTGTGGGCGATGAGCAGTTCTTC.

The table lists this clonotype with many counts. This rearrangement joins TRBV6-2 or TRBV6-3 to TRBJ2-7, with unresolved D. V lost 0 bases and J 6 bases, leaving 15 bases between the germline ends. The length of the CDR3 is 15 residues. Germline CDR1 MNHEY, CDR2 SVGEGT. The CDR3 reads CASSYSSDGASEQYF. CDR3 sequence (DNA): TGTGCCAGCAGTTACTCGAGCGACGGTGCGAGCGAGCAGTACTTC.

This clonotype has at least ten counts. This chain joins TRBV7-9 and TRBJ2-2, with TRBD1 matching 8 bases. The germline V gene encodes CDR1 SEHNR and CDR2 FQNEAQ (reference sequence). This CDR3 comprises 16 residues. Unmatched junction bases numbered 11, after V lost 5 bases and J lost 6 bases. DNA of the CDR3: TGTGCCAGCAGCCGACAACAATCACAGGGGGCCGGGGAGCTGTTTTTT. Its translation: CASSRQQSQGAGELFF.

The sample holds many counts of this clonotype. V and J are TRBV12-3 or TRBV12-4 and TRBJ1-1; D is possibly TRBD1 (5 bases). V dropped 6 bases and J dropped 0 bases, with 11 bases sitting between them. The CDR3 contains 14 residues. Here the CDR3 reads CASSLGLLNTEAFF. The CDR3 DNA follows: TGTGCCAGCAGCTTGGGACTGCTGAACACTGAAGCTTTCTTT.

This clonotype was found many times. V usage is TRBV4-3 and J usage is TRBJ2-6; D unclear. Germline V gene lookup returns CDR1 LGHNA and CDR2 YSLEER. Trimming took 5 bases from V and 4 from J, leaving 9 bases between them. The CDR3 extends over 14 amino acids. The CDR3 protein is CASSSRGGANVLTF. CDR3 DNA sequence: TGCGCCAGCAGCTCGAGAGGAGGGGCCAACGTCCTGACTTTC.

CDR3 amino acids: CASSPGNHYEQYF. The CDR3 nucleotides are TGCGCCAGCAGCCCAGGGAATCACTACGAGCAGTACTTC. The chain has TRBV5-1 and TRBJ2-7, with D possibly matching TRBD1 (5 bases). This CDR3 has 13 amino acids. Germline V lookup: CDR1 SGHRS, CDR2 YFSETQ. V shed 4 bases and J shed 3 bases, with 11 bases lying between them.

CDR3 nucleotide sequence: TGCGCCAGCAGGATAGGGGGCATTCAGTACTTC. Its protein product is CASRIGGIQYF. V and J are TRBV10-2 and TRBJ2-4; TRBD1 is a possible D gene (6 bases). The CDR3 sequence is 11 residues long. The ends were cut back, 6 bases at V and 9 bases at J, with 9 bases in the middle. Germline V CDR1 and CDR2: WSHSY, SAAADI.